This T cell receptor beta chain appears in the sequencing data of a study of blood T cell repertoires in COVID-19. Profiled with immunoSEQ multiplex PCR; TCRdb holds only in-frame clones, not every one. The sample shows tens of thousands of clones, approximately 85% of them seen only once. This clone was observed a single time. The CDR3 consists of 13 residues. Per the germline V gene, CDR1 is SNHLY and CDR2 is FYNNEI. V shed 4 bases, J shed 10 bases, and the junction held 6 bases outside the gene matches. Sequences were obtained from peripheral blood. This TCR came from a human donor in a cohort sampled during active COVID-19. The rearrangement uses TRBV2 and TRBJ1-5; 8 nucleotides align to TRBD1. The CDR3 nucleotides read TGTGCCAGCAGTGGGGGACAGGTGGGACCCCAGCATTTT. The encoded protein is CASSGGQVGPQHF. Complete variable domain (other parts from reference TRBV2 and TRBJ1-5): EPEVTQTPSHQVTQMGQEVILRCVPISNHLYFYWYRQILGQKVEFLVSFYNNEISEKSEIFDDQFSVERPDGSNFTLKIRSTKLEDSAMYFCASSGGQVGPQHFGDGTRLSIL.